This T cell receptor (beta chain) emerged from a study of blood T cell repertoires in COVID-19 (dated by TCRdb to 2019 to 2021). Regarding the research as a whole: Samples from collaborators originated in the United States, Italy and Spain and spanned both the acute and convalescent phases of COVID-19. Samples were obtained from the ongoing ImmuneRACE study (first 160 participants) and from over a thousand subjects provided by 6 global collaborators. Sample metadata almost always included a de-identified subject ID, COVID-19 status, age in years and sex. Deeply sampled blood TCRbeta repertoires from subjects exposed to, actively infected with, or recovered from COVID-19 were included in the dataset. The repertoires were made available in a free public database intended to serve as a resource for research on the immune response to SARS-CoV-2. The prospective study material was composed of cDNA or gDNA derived from T cells, B-cell-depleted T cells, or PBMCs. Where available, HLA class I and class II types were taken from metadata supplied by the sample provider and were not determined by assay-based typing. General conclusions and limits of the study: Clinical and demographic metadata were provided uncurated, with the amount varying by source and participant.

TCRbeta CDR3 regions were amplified from genomic DNA using the immunoSEQ Assay, a bias-controlled multiplex PCR. The authors' pipeline ran thus. The number of nucleated cells in each sample was estimated from the amplification of reference gene primers within the assay. Sequence reads were collapsed and filtered to measure the absolute abundance of every unique TCRbeta CDR3 rearrangement. Productive Simpson clonality was computed per sample as the square root of Simpson's diversity index over productive rearrangements. The table was pulled from immuneACCESS by TCRdb, which kept in-frame rearrangements only. Such tables lose some clones; where checked, under half of the loss comes from unresolved V genes, and the rest has no known cause. That table furnishes V, J and clone size, whereas the DNA furnished D and trimming. The table for this sample lists roughly 200,000 clones; around 83% of them were counted only once. Of the sample, less than 3.5% is held by the ten largest clones.

A remark on this clone: No antigen is known for it. No much larger clone exists at a distance of one base, and base qualities are not known.

Whole blood was collected in K2EDTA tubes by collaborating institutions according to the institutions' own protocols. For TCRbeta analysis, collaborators shipped samples as frozen whole blood, isolated PBMCs, or DNA extracted from either of those sample types. Measured from the cysteine to the phenylalanine, the CDR3 is 14 residues long. The CDR3 DNA has 42 bases and is translated from base 1. Trimming removed 2 bases from V and 4 bases from J, leaving 11 bases between the germline ends. From a lookup of the germline V gene, CDR1 and CDR2 are MNHEY and SVGAGI. Sequencing was carried out using peripheral blood. The receptor comes from a woman younger than 45 with active or convalescent COVID-19. The sequence joins TRBV6-5 to TRBJ1-2; the D gene cannot be resolved reliably. The CDR3 reads as follows: CASSYIQASYGYTF. The sequenced DNA is TGTGCCAGCAGTTACATCCAGGCCTCCTATGGCTACACCTTC.